This passage covers 4 T cell receptor beta chains from one sample sequenced in a study of CD8 T cells in Susac syndrome. Random hexamers were used to reverse transcribe about 0.45 to 1 ug of RNA. TCRdb called the immunoSEQ multiplex PCR reads again in MiXCR, with one record for every CDR3 protein. Seen here are about 71,000 distinct CDR3 sequences, roughly 95% observed once, and the top ten hold 0.085% to 0.14%. Sequencing was carried out using CD4+ T cells from PBMCs. These receptors all stem from a human donor with multiple sclerosis.

The chain joins TRBV11-2 to TRBJ2-3; D possibly corresponds to TRBD1 (6 bases). The CDR3 is 13 residues long. The ends were cut back, 6 bases at V and 3 bases at J, with 10 bases in the middle. Germline values: CDR1 SGHAT, CDR2 FQNNGV. DNA for the CDR3: TGTGCCAGCAGATCAACAGGGACAGATACGCAGTATTTT. It yields the protein CASRSTGTDTQYF.

The gene calls are TRBV3-1 and TRBJ1-2; D is ambiguous. Germline V lookup: CDR1 LGHDT, CDR2 YNNKEL (reference sequence). Trimming took off 0 bases at V and 8 bases at J, with 13 bases between the two ends. The CDR3 has 14 amino acids. This CDR3 is CASSQERRSRGYTF. The CDR3 nucleotides are TGTGCCAGCAGCCAAGAACGCAGGTCAAGAGGCTACACCTTC. The variable domain in full, completed from reference TRBV3-1 and TRBJ1-2, reads DTAVSQTPKYLVTQMGNDKSIKCEQNLGHDTMYWYKQDSKKFLKIMFSYNNKELIINETVPNRFSPKSPDKAHLNLHINSLELGDSAVYFCASSQERRSRGYTFGSGTRLTVV.

The V gene is TRBV4-3, the J gene TRBJ1-6, with D perhaps TRBD1 (6 bases). The CDR3 covers 15 residues. Per germline, CDR1 LGHNA and CDR2 YSLEER. Trimming left V 0 bases short and J 10 bases short, with 13 bases between. CDR3 sequence (DNA): TGCGCCAGCAGCCAAGAGGAACAGGGTGCCTCACCCCTCCACTTT. It is translated as CASSQEEQGASPLHF.

The chain uses TRBV20-1 and TRBJ2-4, with 7 bases identical to TRBD2. Germline values: CDR1 DFQATT, CDR2 SNEGSKA (reference sequence). The CDR3 sequence is 15 residues long. Trimming took 0 bases from V and 7 from J; bases not matched to a gene: 9. The CDR3 protein is CSARDWRGSGNIQYF. CDR3 DNA sequence: TGCAGTGCTAGAGATTGGCGGGGGTCGGGGAACATTCAGTACTTC.